The rows below give T cell receptor beta chains drawn from one sample of a study of cytomegalovirus exposure and HLA in healthy donors. Using immunoSEQ multiplex PCR, the repertoire was profiled, and TCRdb retains in-frame clones only, with some absent. Among around 140,000 clones listed, about two thirds were seen once. Sequenced: PBMCs. All receptors come from a woman aged 40 to 50 in good health and CMV-seronegative. Each CDR3 is given with its conserved first and last residue. Fields, in order: V gene, J gene, clone size, D gene, CDR3 DNA, CDR3 protein. The D gene is left open where the match is weak. Part of the rows lack a size; the others show once, few, many or a class for expanded clones.

TRBV9	TRBJ1-6	NA	NA	TGTGCCAGCAGCGTCGGACAGACGGGCTCACCCCTCCACTTT	CASSVGQTGSPLHF
TRBV30	TRBJ1-2	NA	NA	TGTGCCTGGAGCGGTGGGAGGGGCTTGGGCTACACCTTC	CAWSGGRGLGYTF
TRBV28	TRBJ2-5	NA	NA	TGTGCCAGCAGTTTTTCGGGGGTCGAGACCCAGTACTTC	CASSFSGVETQYF
TRBV28	TRBJ1-2	NA	NA	TGTGCCAGCAGTTCCCACAGGTTAGCTAACTATGGCTACACCTTC	CASSSHRLANYGYTF
TRBV28	TRBJ2-5	NA	TRBD2	TGTGCCAGCAGTTCTGGACTAGCGCAATACCAAGAGACCCAGTACTTC	CASSSGLAQYQETQYF
TRBV7-2	TRBJ1-1	NA	NA	TGTGCCAGCACCAACGACGGGAGCACTGAAGCTTTCTTT	CASTNDGSTEAFF
TRBV19	TRBJ2-2	NA	TRBD1	TGTGCCAGTAGTATAAGACAGGGGTACACCGGGGAGCTGTTTTTT	CASSIRQGYTGELFF
TRBV7-3	TRBJ2-7	NA	NA	TGTGCCAGCAGCCTAGACAGGCGGCCGACCTACGAGCAGTACTTC	CASSLDRRPTYEQYF
TRBV7-6	TRBJ2-1	NA	NA	TGTGCCAGCAGCAATAGAGTAAATTTGTCATACAATGAGCAGTTCTTC	CASSNRVNLSYNEQFF
TRBV4-1	TRBJ2-1	few	TRBD2	TGCGCCAGCAGCCAAGACCGGGGGGGATACAATGAGCAGTTCTTC	CASSQDRGGYNEQFF
TRBV25-1	TRBJ1-2	few	NA	TGTGCCAGTTCCCACGCGTCGGGGAACTATGGCTACACCTTC	CASSHASGNYGYTF
TRBV6-5	TRBJ1-1	NA	NA	TGTGCCAGCAGTTACCGGGGTAGAGAAGCTTTCTTT	CASSYRGREAFF
TRBV9	TRBJ1-2	NA	TRBD1	TGTGCCAGCAGCGCCGGACAGGGTGACTATGGCTACACCTTC	CASSAGQGDYGYTF
TRBV27	TRBJ1-1	few	NA	TGTGCCAGCCTCTCAGGGAAAACTGAAGCTTTCTTT	CASLSGKTEAFF
TRBV9	TRBJ2-5	few	NA	TGTGCCAGCAGCGCTTCTCCGGGACTTCCAACGGAGACCCAGTACTTC	CASSASPGLPTETQYF
TRBV7-3	TRBJ2-3	NA	TRBD1	TGTGCCAGCAGCCCAAACCCGACAGGGAATACGCAGTATTTT	CASSPNPTGNTQYF
TRBV18	TRBJ2-2	NA	TRBD1	TGTGCCAGCTCACCACGGTCCCCAGACAGGGAGATCGGGGAGCTGTTTTTT	CASSPRSPDREIGELFF
TRBV4-3	TRBJ2-3	NA	TRBD2	TGCGCCAGCAGCCAAGTTAGCGGGGGGGCCGGAGATACGCAGTATTTT	CASSQVSGGAGDTQYF
TRBV7-3	TRBJ2-7	NA	NA	TGTGCCAGCAGCTTAGTCAGGGATAGCGAGCAGTACTTC	CASSLVRDSEQYF
TRBV30	TRBJ1-5	NA	TRBD1	TGTGCCTGGAGGGCGGGGACAGGGCCAACGGCCCAGCATTTT	CAWRAGTGPTAQHF
TRBV5-4	TRBJ1-1	few	NA	TGTGCCAGCAGCTTGAAGGGGGTGAACACTGAAGCTTTCTTT	CASSLKGVNTEAFF
TRBV5-1	TRBJ1-2	NA	NA	TGCGCCAGCAGCTTGGAACCATCTAGGGGCTACACCTTC	CASSLEPSRGYTF
TRBV9	TRBJ2-7	NA	TRBD2	TGTGCCAGCAGCGTCTCCGGGGGGTCCTACGAGCAGTACTTC	CASSVSGGSYEQYF
TRBV5-1	TRBJ2-7	once	TRBD2	TGCGCCAGCAGCTTGGAACTAGCGGTACAATACGAGCAGTACTTC	CASSLELAVQYEQYF
TRBV30	TRBJ1-2	few	NA	TGTGCCTGGAGTCCAGGCCTCCAGGGCTACACCTTC	CAWSPGLQGYTF
TRBV18	TRBJ1-1	few	NA	TGTGCCAGCTCACAAACAGAGAACACTGAAGCTTTCTTT	CASSQTENTEAFF
TRBV14	TRBJ1-1	NA	NA	TGTGCCAGCAGTGGGCAGGTTTACACTGAAGCTTTCTTT	CASSGQVYTEAFF
TRBV2	TRBJ2-7	once	NA	TGTGCCAGCCGGCGGGCGAGCTCCTACGAGCAGTACTTC	CASRRASSYEQYF
TRBV30	TRBJ1-1	NA	NA	TGTGCCTGGAGTGTGGAGGGGAACACTGAAGCTTTCTTT	CAWSVEGNTEAFF
TRBV27	TRBJ1-6	once	NA	TGTGCCAGCAGTTTACGGGGGGGGAGGGATTCACCCCTCCACTTT	CASSLRGGRDSPLHF
TRBV2	TRBJ1-2	once	NA	TGTGCCAGCAGTGATTATACTCACTATGGCTACACCTTC	CASSDYTHYGYTF
TRBV2	TRBJ1-5	NA	TRBD1	TGTGCCAGCAGTTGGGACAGGGAAAAGTATCAGCCCCAGCATTTT	CASSWDREKYQPQHF
TRBV30	TRBJ1-4	NA	NA	TGTGCCTGGCAGCAGGGCCGGAATGAAAAACTGTTTTTT	CAWQQGRNEKLFF
TRBV28	TRBJ1-1	NA	NA	TGTGCCAGCACGTTGGCAGGGGCCACTGAAGCTTTCTTT	CASTLAGATEAFF
TRBV4-3	TRBJ2-2	NA	TRBD1	TGCGCCAGCAGCCACCGGACAGGGGCGGGAACCGGGGAGCTGTTTTTT	CASSHRTGAGTGELFF
TRBV29-1	TRBJ2-7	NA	NA	TGCAGCGTTGAACTAGTAGGGGACAATGACGGCCGCCGCTACGAGCAGTACTTC	CSVELVGDNDGRRYEQYF
TRBV5-1	TRBJ1-2	NA	TRBD1	TGCGCCAGTGGATCCGGGACAGGGGATTATGGCTACACCTTC	CASGSGTGDYGYTF
TRBV10-3	TRBJ1-1	few	TRBD1	TGTGCCATCAGGGGACAGGGCCCTGAAGCTTTCTTT	CAIRGQGPEAFF
TRBV2	TRBJ1-6	few	TRBD1	TGTGCCAGCAGTGCTGGAGACAGGGTGTGGCCACCCCTCCACTTT	CASSAGDRVWPPLHF
TRBV9	TRBJ2-1	NA	TRBD1	TGTGCCAGCAGCCCCAGGGGGCTAGGAAGGAATGAGCAGTTCTTC	CASSPRGLGRNEQFF
TRBV7-9	TRBJ1-2	few	NA	TGTGCCAGCGCAGCGGGCAGCAACTATGGCTACACCTTC	CASAAGSNYGYTF
TRBV5-4	TRBJ2-6	NA	NA	TGTGCCAGCAGCTTCCCCCTCTCTGGGGCCAACGTCCTGACTTTC	CASSFPLSGANVLTF
TRBV18	TRBJ1-5	NA	NA	TGTGCCAGCTCACCACCGGGGGGGGGCGATCAGCCCCAGCATTTT	CASSPPGGGDQPQHF
TRBV15	TRBJ2-1	NA	TRBD2	TGTGCCACCAGCAGAGCGCCTAGCGGAGATGAGCAGTTCTTC	CATSRAPSGDEQFF
TRBV27	TRBJ1-5	NA	NA	TGTGCCAGCAGTTTAAGGGGTAGCAATCAGCCCCAGCATTTT	CASSLRGSNQPQHF
TRBV2	TRBJ1-2	NA	TRBD1	TGTGCCAGCAGTACTAAGGGGACAGCCTTAAATGGCTACACCTTC	CASSTKGTALNGYTF
TRBV28	TRBJ1-2	NA	NA	TGTGCCAGCAGCGCAGGGCTGAACTATGGCTACACCTTC	CASSAGLNYGYTF
TRBV6-5	TRBJ1-1	few	NA	TGTGCCAGCAGTTACGGGGGCGAAGCTTTCTTT	CASSYGGEAFF
TRBV11-2	TRBJ2-5	NA	TRBD1	TGTGCCAGCAGCTTAAGGCCAGGGGGTAGGGAGACCCAGTACTTC	CASSLRPGGRETQYF
TRBV19	TRBJ1-5	NA	NA	TGTGCCAGTAGCAGGGATCGCAATCAGCCCCAGCATTTT	CASSRDRNQPQHF
TRBV30	TRBJ2-1	NA	TRBD2	TGTGCCTGGAGTGGCTGGCGGGGGGACTACAATGAGCAGTTCTTC	CAWSGWRGDYNEQFF
TRBV18	TRBJ1-1	NA	NA	TGTGCCAGCTCACCAGGCCGCGGGAGTGGCACTGAAGCTTTCTTT	CASSPGRGSGTEAFF
TRBV4-2	TRBJ1-2	NA	TRBD1	TGTGCCAGCAGCCAAGGACCTTTTATGGGACAGGGGGCGGATGGGGCTGGAGGCTACACCTTC	CASSQGPFMGQGADGAGGYTF
TRBV4-3	TRBJ1-1	once	NA	TGCGCCAGCAGCCAAGATCTTGTCAGGGGTTACAGTGAAGCTTTCTTT	CASSQDLVRGYSEAFF
TRBV7-9	TRBJ2-7	NA	NA	TGTGCCAGCAGCCCAAGCCCCTCCTACGAGCAGTACTTC	CASSPSPSYEQYF
TRBV19	TRBJ1-1	few	NA	TGTGCCAGTAGTGAGGAGAGGAGAAACACTGAAGCTTTCTTT	CASSEERRNTEAFF
TRBV4-1	TRBJ2-5	NA	TRBD1	TGCGCCAGCAGCCAACGACTCACTCTCGGGGACAGAAAGGGGGAGACCCAGTACTTC	CASSQRLTLGDRKGETQYF
TRBV7-2	TRBJ2-1	NA	TRBD2	TGTGCCAGCAGCTTAACTAGCGGGGGGTATTACAATGAGCAGTTCTTC	CASSLTSGGYYNEQFF
TRBV4-1	TRBJ2-5	NA	TRBD2	TGCGCCAGCAGCCAAGACAATGTATTCGCCCGGGGGGAAGAGACCCAGTACTTC	CASSQDNVFARGEETQYF
TRBV14	TRBJ1-2	NA	TRBD1	TGTGCCAGCAGCCAATTAAGAGGACAGGCAACCTATGGCTACACCTTC	CASSQLRGQATYGYTF